Detailed here is one T cell receptor beta chain. The data derive from a study of CD8 T cells in Susac syndrome. An input of about 0.5 to 1 ug of RNA was subjected to reverse transcription using random hexamers. TCRdb redid the calling of the immunoSEQ multiplex PCR reads with MiXCR, one entry per CDR3 protein. The table includes about 150,000 distinct CDR3 sequences, about 94% detected once. The CDR3 loop spans 14 amino acids. The germline CDR1 and CDR2 sequences are MNHEY and SMNVEV (reference sequence). Trimming pared 5 bases from V and 6 bases from J, leaving 14 bases between. The chain recombines TRBV27 with TRBJ2-1; D might be TRBD2 (5 bases). The sample comprised CD8+ T cells from PBMCs. The source is a human donor with multiple sclerosis. CDR3 bases: TGTGCCAGCAGTCCCGGGGTGGGCTTCAATGAGCAGTTCTTC. This translates into CASSPGVGFNEQFF.